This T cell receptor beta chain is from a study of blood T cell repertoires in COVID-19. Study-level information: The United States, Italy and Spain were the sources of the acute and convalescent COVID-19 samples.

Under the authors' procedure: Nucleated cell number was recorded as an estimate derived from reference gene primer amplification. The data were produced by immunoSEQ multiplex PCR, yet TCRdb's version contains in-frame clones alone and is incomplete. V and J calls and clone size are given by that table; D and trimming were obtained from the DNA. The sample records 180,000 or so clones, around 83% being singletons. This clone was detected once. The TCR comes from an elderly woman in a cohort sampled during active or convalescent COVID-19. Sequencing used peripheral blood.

In DNA form, the CDR3 reads TGTGCCATCAGTGGGCGGGACAGGGGAATGAACACTGAAGCTTTCTTT. Its translation is CAISGRDRGMNTEAFF. The chain employs TRBV10-3 and TRBJ1-1; TRBD1 matches 10 bases. Trimming took 4 bases from V and 0 from J; bases not matched to a gene: 5. CDR1 is ENHRY and CDR2 is SYGVKD in the germline V gene. The CDR3 covers 16 residues.